One and the same sample provided the 30 T cell receptor beta chains below, sequenced in a study of regulatory T cells in long-lasting Graves disease. TCR beta libraries were built with iRepertoire HTBI primers and Arm-PCR of CDR3 regions. TCRdb re-analysed the multiplex PCR reads in MiXCR, keeping a single row per CDR3 protein. The table lists some 460,000 distinct CDR3 sequences, 16% of them singletons. Sample time point: newly diagnosed GD, antithyroid drugs for less than 3 months. The TCR library was made from RNA that had been extracted from PBMCs in TRIzol. The sample was also linked to a second study, of T cells in Graves' hyperthyroidism and ophthalmopathy.

The sequenced sample was peripheral blood mononuclear cells (PBMCs), obtained at new diagnosis, from a patient treated with antithyroid drugs. These receptors were collected from a man aged 35 to 55 with Graves disease.

This clonotype has a count of ten or more. V is TRBV7-2 and J is TRBJ2-1; the D gene is possibly TRBD2 (5 bases). CDR3 size: 15 residues. The V gene's germline CDR1 is SGHTA and CDR2 FQGNSA. V lost 1 base, J lost 6 bases, and 13 bases lay in between. The CDR3 nucleotides are TGTGCCAGCAGCTTAGTAGGGTCCCGGGGCAATGAGCAGTTCTTC. Translation: CASSLVGSRGNEQFF.

This clonotype was observed at least ten times. This chain connects TRBV9 to TRBJ1-2; D may be TRBD1 (6 bases). Germline CDR1 reads SGDLS; CDR2 reads YYNGEE. The CDR3 consists of 13 residues. Trimming removed 1 base from V and 8 bases from J, with 12 bases in between. CDR3 bases: TGTGCCAGCAGCGTAATAGGGGGTCGGGGCTACACCTTC. Translated: CASSVIGGRGYTF. Supplemented by reference TRBV9 and TRBJ1-2, the full variable domain reads DSGVTQTPKHLITATGQRVTLRCSPRSGDLSVYWYQQSLDQGLQFLIQYYNGEERAKGNILERFSAQQFPDLHSELNLSSLELGDSALYFCASSVIGGRGYTFGSGTRLTVV.

The chain carries TRBV6-1 and TRBJ2-7, with D perhaps TRBD1 (6 bases). Trimming stripped 6 bases from V and 4 bases from J, with 16 bases between. This CDR3 contains 14 residues. In germline, CDR1 is MNHNS, CDR2 SASEGT. CDR3 in DNA: TGTGCCAGCAGCCTCTTACAGGGACGGTACGAGCAGTACTTC. Translating it yields CASSLLQGRYEQYF.

The table lists this clonotype with many counts. The rearrangement uses TRBV20-1 and TRBJ2-2; no firm D call. Germline V CDR1 and CDR2: DFQATT, SNEGSKA (reference sequence). Trimming shortened V by 1 base and J by 1 base, and 10 bases separated the two germline ends. The CDR3 is 15 residues long. The CDR3 reads CSARAQDKNTGELFF. The DNA for the CDR3 is TGCAGTGCTAGAGCCCAAGACAAGAACACCGGGGAGCTGTTTTTT.

The V gene is TRBV10-2, the J gene TRBJ1-1; D unclear. From germline, CDR1 is WSHSY and CDR2 SAAADI. V lost 4 bases and J lost 6, with 9 bases in between. The CDR3 loop spans 12 amino acids. CDR3 protein: CASSASRAEAFF. The DNA for the CDR3 is TGCGCCAGCAGTGCGTCGAGGGCTGAAGCTTTCTTT.

There are a few counts of this clonotype. The chain combines TRBV20-1 with TRBJ2-7; the D gene is possibly TRBD1 (6 bases). V lost 4 bases to trimming and J lost 6 bases, with 22 bases between them. Germline V lookup: CDR1 DFQATT, CDR2 SNEGSKA (reference sequence). CDR3 length equals 15 residues. CDR3: CSAIAGGKGVGEQYF. The CDR3 DNA is TGCAGTGCTATAGCTGGTGGAAAGGGGGTCGGCGAGCAGTACTTC.

This clonotype was counted many times. This chain joins TRBV3-1 and TRBJ2-2; D is unresolved. V was cut by 2 bases and J by 9 bases, with 10 bases left in between. CDR1 is LGHDT, CDR2 YNNKEL, per germline (reference sequence). This CDR3 region has 13 residues. The CDR3 sequence: CASSQTPAWELFF. The CDR3 DNA follows: TGTGCCAGCAGCCAAACCCCTGCCTGGGAGCTGTTTTTT.

The chain is built from TRBV28 and TRBJ2-1, with 7 bases lining up with TRBD1. V trimming: 1 base; J trimming: 15 bases; junction bases outside the gene matches: 6. The CDR3 length is 12 residues. Germline loops: CDR1 MDHEN, CDR2 SYDVKM. DNA for the CDR3: TGTGCCAGCAGTTTATCGGCGACAGGGCCGTTCTTC. This gives the protein CASSLSATGPFF.

This clonotype was seen repeatedly, ten times or more. The chain combines TRBV6-1 with TRBJ2-5; 13 nucleotides match TRBD2. This CDR3 comprises 16 residues. CDR1 and CDR2 (germline): MNHNS, SASEGT. Germline trimming cut 6 bases from V and 1 base from J; bases unmatched to any gene: 5. This CDR3 reads CASSRGTSGVQETQYF. DNA of the CDR3: TGTGCCAGCAGCCGCGGGACTAGCGGGGTCCAAGAGACCCAGTACTTC.

In this sample, this clonotype turned up a few times. The chain combines TRBV5-4 with TRBJ2-3; D possibly matches TRBD1 or TRBD2 (5 bases each). The length of the CDR3 is 16 residues. Germline-derived CDR1 and CDR2 are SGHNT and YYREEE (reference sequence). The V end was cut by 3 bases, the J end by 5 bases, with 19 bases between. The CDR3 DNA is TGTGCCAGCAGCTCCTTCCGGGACCTCTCGAAAGATACGCAGTATTTT. Amino acids: CASSSFRDLSKDTQYF.

This clonotype came up a few times. V gene TRBV19 combines with J gene TRBJ1-5, with D perhaps matching TRBD1 (5 bases). Per germline, CDR1 LNHDA and CDR2 SQIVND (reference sequence). The V gene lost 1 base and the J gene lost 10 bases, with 8 bases spanning the gap. This CDR3 has 12 amino acids. The CDR3 DNA follows: TGTGCCAGTAGTATAGGGGGCAACCCCCAGCATTTT. It yields the protein CASSIGGNPQHF.

This clonotype was counted many times. The chain has TRBV5-1 and TRBJ1-4; no clear D. The CDR3 extends over 14 amino acids. Trimming took 4 bases from V and 5 from J, leaving 12 bases between them. Germline V gene lookup returns CDR1 SGHRS and CDR2 YFSETQ. The CDR3 DNA follows: TGCGCCAGCAGCCCGGGAGAGTCGAATGAAAAACTGTTTTTT. It specifies CASSPGESNEKLFF.

About this clonotype itself: This may arise from a read error, as a much more abundant clone is one base away. The chain carries TRBV30 and TRBJ2-1; 7 bases agree with TRBD1. The CDR3 contains 10 residues. The V gene's germline CDR1 is GTSNPN and CDR2 SVGIG (reference sequence). Here the CDR3 DNA reads TGTGCTCAGGGGGTCAATGAGCAGTTCTTC. The encoded protein is CAQGVNEQFF.

At least ten counts were recorded for this clonotype. This chain uses TRBV5-1 with TRBJ2-1; D gene uncertain. V dropped 0 bases and J dropped 4 bases, with 14 bases sitting between them. Germline-derived CDR1 and CDR2 are SGHRS and YFSETQ. This CDR3 is 16 amino acids long. CDR3 in amino acids: CASSLEGNAYYNEQFF. CDR3 nucleotide sequence: TGCGCCAGCAGCTTGGAAGGCAACGCCTATTACAATGAGCAGTTCTTC.

This clonotype was observed a few times. The chain is built from TRBV28 and TRBJ1-2; unclear D gene. Germline CDR1 reads MDHEN; CDR2 reads SYDVKM. The CDR3 has 13 residues. The V end lost 5 bases, the J end lost 8 bases, and 15 bases lay between the germline ends. CDR3 DNA sequence: TGTGCCAGCAGTCTCCTCCCCAGGCGGGGCTACACCTTC. Its translation is CASSLLPRRGYTF.

The chain combines TRBV4-1 with TRBJ2-2, with 11 bases matching TRBD1. The germline V gene has CDR1 MGHRA and CDR2 YSYEKL. The length of the CDR3 is 15 residues. The V gene end was trimmed by 4 bases and the J gene end by 6 bases; junction bases not matched to a gene: 4. CDR3 DNA sequence: TGCGCCAGCAGCCTCGGGACAGGGGGTTCCGGGGAGCTGTTTTTT. Residues: CASSLGTGGSGELFF.

The V call is TRBV19, the J call TRBJ2-3, with 9 positions matching TRBD2. CDR3 length: 14 amino acids. In germline, CDR1 is LNHDA, CDR2 SQIVND (reference sequence). V was pared by 8 bases and J by 0 bases, with 3 bases of the junction left unmatched. The CDR3 bases are TGTGCCAGTCGACTAGCGGTGAGCACAGATACGCAGTATTTT. Its protein product is CASRLAVSTDTQYF.

This clonotype has a handful of counts. The chain is built from TRBV5-1 and TRBJ2-2; 11 bases match TRBD2. Unmatched junction bases numbered 8, after V lost 5 bases and J lost 5 bases. Germline CDR1 reads SGHRS; CDR2 reads YFSETQ. This CDR3 is 16 amino acids long. The CDR3 is CASRPLTSGKTGELFF. The CDR3 bases are TGCGCCAGCAGACCCCTGACTAGCGGGAAGACCGGGGAGCTGTTTTTT.

The gene calls are TRBV29-1 and TRBJ2-5, with 7 nucleotides matching TRBD1. The CDR3 has 14 residues. In germline, CDR1 is SQVTM, CDR2 ANQGSEA. J gave up 2 bases and V 5 bases, and 8 bases lay outside the gene matches. The CDR3 bases are TGCAGCGTTTTTAGGGACAGCACTCAAGAGACCCAGTACTTC. It codes for CSVFRDSTQETQYF.

This clonotype has ten or more counts. This chain joins TRBV10-3 and TRBJ2-7, with 8 bases matching TRBD1. The CDR3 sequence is 14 residues long. V was clipped by 1 base and J by 2 bases; unmatched bases: 1. CDR1 is ENHRY and CDR2 is SYGVKD in the germline V gene. This CDR3 is CAISEWDRPYEQYF. In DNA, the CDR3 is TGTGCCATCAGTGAGTGGGACAGGCCCTACGAGCAGTACTTC.

The chain uses TRBV20-1 and TRBJ2-7; the D is unclear. The CDR3 loop spans 13 amino acids. Trimming pared 4 bases from V and 3 bases from J, leaving 13 bases between. Germline V gene data show CDR1 as DFQATT and CDR2 as SNEGSKA (reference sequence). The CDR3 DNA reads TGCAGTGCTAAGGATAGGCCGGGCTACGAGCAGTACTTC. Its protein product is CSAKDRPGYEQYF.

Comments on this clonotype: An end of the junction does not agree with germline; a read error may underlie this. The gene calls are TRBV7-7 and TRBJ2-1, with 10 bases that match TRBD2. The CDR3 is 16 amino acids. Germline CDR1 and CDR2: SSHAT and FNYEAQ (reference sequence). CDR3 residues: CASSHGLAGDYNEQFF. Written as DNA, the CDR3 is TGTGCTAGCAGCCATGGTCTAGCGGGGGACTACAATGAGCAGTTCTTC.

In this sample, this clonotype turned up many times. The chain links TRBV28 to TRBJ2-1; the match to TRBD2 covers 10 bases. The germline CDR1 and CDR2 sequences are MDHEN and SYDVKM. V trimming: 2 bases; J trimming: 10 bases; junction bases outside the gene matches: 8. This CDR3 spans 15 amino acids. DNA of the CDR3: TGTGCCAGCAGTTTAATGGCTAGCGGGAGAGTGGAGCAGTTCTTC. Encoded protein: CASSLMASGRVEQFF.

There are many counts of this clonotype. The chain uses TRBV30 and TRBJ2-1; 10 bases map to TRBD2. Germline loops: CDR1 GTSNPN, CDR2 SVGIG (reference sequence). This CDR3 has 14 amino acids. V shed 3 bases, J shed 3 bases, and the junction held 2 bases outside the gene matches. In DNA form, the CDR3 reads TGTGCCTGGAGACTAGCGGGGCACTACAATGAGCAGTTCTTC. This translates into CAWRLAGHYNEQFF.

The chain couples TRBV10-2 to TRBJ2-1, with 14 bases that match TRBD2. The CDR3 length is 15 residues. Germline trimming cut 8 bases from V and 10 bases from J; bases unmatched to any gene: 10. Germline CDR1 and CDR2: WSHSY and SAAADI. CDR3 DNA: TGCGCCAGCGCCGATGGGACTAGCGGGAGTTGGGAGCAGTTCTTC. Protein product: CASADGTSGSWEQFF.

The chain couples TRBV28 to TRBJ2-7, with 11 bases lining up with TRBD1. CDR1 and CDR2 (germline): MDHEN, SYDVKM. The V gene end was trimmed by 7 bases and the J gene end by 1 base; junction bases not matched to a gene: 9. The CDR3 totals 16 residues. The CDR3: CASNSGTGGGSYEQYF. The CDR3 DNA follows: TGTGCCAGCAATTCCGGGACAGGGGGGGGTTCCTACGAGCAGTACTTC.

Concerning this clonotype itself: This sequence may be a read error, since a much larger clone differs from it by one base. V is TRBV7-3 and J is TRBJ2-7; D gene unclear. The CDR3 spans 13 residues. CDR1 SGHTA and CDR2 FQGTGA come from the germline V gene. DNA for the CDR3: TGTGCCAGCAGCTTAATTAACAGCTACGAGCAGCACTTC. Protein sequence: CASSLINSYEQHF.

This clonotype was observed a handful of times. The chain is built from TRBV28 and TRBJ2-5; 8 bases align to TRBD1. This CDR3 is built from 15 residues. The V gene end was trimmed by 6 bases and the J gene end by 4 bases; junction bases not matched to a gene: 10. The V gene's germline CDR1 is MDHEN and CDR2 SYDVKM. CDR3 region: CASSLRQGRVETQYF. As DNA, the CDR3 is TGTGCCAGCAGCCTTAGACAGGGGCGGGTAGAGACCCAGTACTTC.

This clonotype has more than one count but fewer than ten. The V call is TRBV20-1, the J call TRBJ2-5; D ambiguous. Trimming removed 3 bases from V and 2 bases from J, with 10 bases in between. This CDR3 has 13 residues. Germline CDR1 DFQATT, CDR2 SNEGSKA (reference sequence). The CDR3 DNA is TGCAGTGCTAGTCGAATGAAACAAGAGACCCAGTACTTC. Translation gives CSASRMKQETQYF.

Many counts were recorded for this clonotype. The rearrangement uses TRBV28 and TRBJ2-7, with TRBD1 as a possible D gene (6 bases). This CDR3 is built from 13 residues. CDR1 is MDHEN and CDR2 is SYDVKM in the germline V gene. V lost 10 bases, J lost 3 bases, and 16 bases lay in between. In DNA, the CDR3 is TGTGCCACCTGGGACACTCTACGCTACGAGCAGTACTTC. Its protein product is CATWDTLRYEQYF.